This paragraph reports one TCR beta chain. As yet, its antigen is unknown. This was the immunoSEQ v3 assay. Generated by immunoSEQ multiplex PCR, the TCRdb table keeps only in-frame clones and is missing some. The sample has about 47,000 clones; 70% to 90% are singletons. Specified time point: pre-treatment sample, taken before nivolumab and TIL therapy. The source of the sample is a study of TIL therapy for anti-PD-1-resistant metastatic lung cancer. Study information: Patients then received nivolumab; progressors got lymphodepletion, TIL and IL-2. Median tumor PD-L1 proportion score was roughly 5.4%. Half of patients were current or former smokers. Study-wide points: After infusion, TIL clonotypes partly replaced peripheral T cells and declined over months.

CDR1 is MDHEN and CDR2 is SYDVKM in the germline V gene. V was shortened by 2 bases and J by 3 bases, with 8 bases between the two germline ends. The CDR3 length is 14 residues. The sequenced sample was blood, obtained at baseline. The chain is built from TRBV28 and TRBJ1-3; D is possibly TRBD1 (6 bases). This TCR derives from a person between 25 and 80 years old with non-small cell lung cancer. CDR3 loop: CASSLDRRGNTIYF. The DNA of the CDR3 is TGTGCCAGCAGTTTAGACAGGCGTGGAAACACCATATATTTT.